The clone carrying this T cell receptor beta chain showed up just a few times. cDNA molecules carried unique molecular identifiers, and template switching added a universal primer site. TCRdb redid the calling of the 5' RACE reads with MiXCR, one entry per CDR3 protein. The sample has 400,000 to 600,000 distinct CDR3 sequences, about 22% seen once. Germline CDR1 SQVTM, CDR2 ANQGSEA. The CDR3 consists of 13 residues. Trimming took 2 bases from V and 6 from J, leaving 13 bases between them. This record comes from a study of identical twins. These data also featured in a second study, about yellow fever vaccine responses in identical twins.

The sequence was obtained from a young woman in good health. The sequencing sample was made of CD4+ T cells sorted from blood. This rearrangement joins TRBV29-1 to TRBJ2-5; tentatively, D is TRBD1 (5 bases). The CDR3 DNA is TGCAGCGTTGAATTACACAGGATCAAGACCCAGTACTTC. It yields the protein CSVELHRIKTQYF.